Listed below are T cell receptor beta chains from one sample, sequenced in a study of molecular identifiers for immune sequencing clone quantification. TCRdb called the PCR reads again in MiXCR, with one record for every CDR3 protein. The sample lists about 640,000 distinct CDR3 sequences, 20% occurring once. The sequenced sample was naive CD8+ T cells from blood, with Jurkat cell RNA spiked in. The receptors shown here come from a human donor in good health. Some libraries in this study had Jurkat cell RNA spiked in. The CDR3 runs from the conserved cysteine through the conserved F or W. D genes are given only for firm matches. The listing skips clone size in some rows; elsewhere it reads once, few, many or a size class.

V gene	J gene	D gene	clone size	CDR3 DNA	CDR3 protein
TRBV12-3/TRBV12-4	TRBJ1-1	NA	many	TGTGCCAGCAGCCACCACGGGCGGCAGTACACTGAAGCTTTCTTT	CASSHHGRQYTEAFF
TRBV7-6	TRBJ2-6	NA	many	TGTGCCAGCAGCCGTTTTAGACAGGCAAGCTCTGGGGCCAACGTCCTGACTTTC	CASSRFRQASSGANVLTF
TRBV20-1	TRBJ2-1	TRBD1	many	TGCAGTGCTAACCCCCGGGACAGGGGGGTTGAGCAGTTCTTC	CSANPRDRGVEQFF
TRBV3-1	TRBJ2-1	NA	many	TGTGCCAGCAGCCAAGCGGGTCCTGACAATGAGCAGTTCTTC	CASSQAGPDNEQFF
TRBV20-1	TRBJ2-2	NA	many	TGCAGTGCTAGAGATAAGAACACCGGGGAGCTGTTTTTT	CSARDKNTGELFF
TRBV4-3	TRBJ1-1	NA	NA	TGCGCCAGCAGCCCCAGCAGGGGCGTGAACACTGAAGCTTTCTTT	CASSPSRGVNTEAFF
TRBV28	TRBJ2-3	TRBD1	many	TGTGCCAGCAGTTGGGGACAGTCCCGCACAGATACGCAGTATTTT	CASSWGQSRTDTQYF
TRBV11-2	TRBJ2-1	NA	NA	TGTGCCAGCAGCTTAGATGGTACAGCCACTTACAATGAGCAGTTCTTC	CASSLDGTATYNEQFF
TRBV4-1	TRBJ1-5	NA	NA	TGCGCCAGCAGTCTAGGGGCGAACCGCAATCAGCCCCAGCATTTT	CASSLGANRNQPQHF
TRBV7-6	TRBJ1-4	TRBD1	NA	TGTGCCAGCAGCCCGACAGGGGCGGCTGAAAAACTGTTTTTT	CASSPTGAAEKLFF
TRBV4-3	TRBJ2-7	TRBD2	NA	TGCGCCAGCAGCCAAGATATGGCTAGCGGGGACTCCTACGAGCAGTACTTC	CASSQDMASGDSYEQYF
TRBV2	TRBJ2-7	NA	few	TGTGCCACCAAAGACACCTCCTACGAGCAGTACTTC	CATKDTSYEQYF
TRBV9	TRBJ1-4	TRBD1	many	TGTGCCAGCAGCGCCGACAGGGTAAATGAAAAACTGTTTTTT	CASSADRVNEKLFF
TRBV20-1	TRBJ1-2	TRBD1	many	TGCAGTGCTAGAGATCCCATGACAGGGGACACTGAGTATGGCTACACCTTC	CSARDPMTGDTEYGYTF
TRBV6-2/TRBV6-3	TRBJ1-5	NA	many	TGTGCCAGCTCTCAGTCCGGGGAGTTTCTTCAGCCCCAGCATTTT	CASSQSGEFLQPQHF
TRBV20-1	TRBJ1-2	NA	once	TGCAGTGCCGTAGGTGGGGTGGGAATTGAGGATGGCTACACCTTC	CSAVGGVGIEDGYTF
TRBV11-2	TRBJ2-5	TRBD2	few	TGTGCCAGCAGCTTAACCGCGGGACAGCGGGAGGAGTCCTTC	CASSLTAGQREESF
TRBV27	TRBJ2-5	TRBD2	many	TGTGCCAGCAGACCGGGACTAGTAGAGACCCAGTACTTC	CASRPGLVETQYF
TRBV12-5	TRBJ1-5	NA	few	TGTGCTAGTGGTTTGGCCAATCAGCCCCAGCATTTT	CASGLANQPQHF
TRBV28	TRBJ2-1	NA	few	TGTGCCAGCAGTCCGAACCGGGCAGTATACAATGAGCAGTTCTTC	CASSPNRAVYNEQFF
TRBV27	TRBJ2-3	NA	many	TGTGCCAGCACCCTAATGTCAGGGACCGTGGGAGATACGCAGTATTTT	CASTLMSGTVGDTQYF
TRBV9	TRBJ2-5	NA	few	TGTGCCAGCAGCACCGGACAGCAAGAGACCCAGTACTTC	CASSTGQQETQYF
TRBV6-5	TRBJ1-3	NA	NA	TGTGCCTGCAGTCACCGAGAGACTGGAAACACCATATATTTT	CACSHRETGNTIYF
TRBV7-9	TRBJ2-2	NA	few	TGTGCCAGCAGCTTAGCTCCAGGGTCGGTAAACACCGGGGAGCTGTTTTTT	CASSLAPGSVNTGELFF
TRBV7-9	TRBJ1-4	NA	few	TGTGCCAGCAGCCCAACAGGGCCGAGCGAAAAACTGTTTTTT	CASSPTGPSEKLFF
TRBV2	TRBJ2-7	NA	many	TGTGCCAGCAGTGAGATAACGCCGCCCTACGAGCAGTACTTC	CASSEITPPYEQYF
TRBV7-6	TRBJ2-3	TRBD2	many	TGTGCCAGCAGCCCAAGCGGGGGACTTTCGGGTACGCAGTATTTT	CASSPSGGLSGTQYF
TRBV19	TRBJ1-1	TRBD1	many	TGTGCTGCTCACGACGGGACAGGGTACACTGAAGCTTTCTTT	CAAHDGTGYTEAFF
TRBV11-2	TRBJ2-6	NA	many	TGTGCCAGCACCCTCCATAGCTCTGGGGCCAACGTCCTGACTTTC	CASTLHSSGANVLTF
TRBV7-9	TRBJ2-7	TRBD1	NA	TGTGCCAGCAGCTTCGACAGGGGAAACGAGCAGTACTTC	CASSFDRGNEQYF
TRBV28	TRBJ2-7	NA	many	TGTGCCAGCAGTTTAGACCCCGGTGAGAACTACGAGCAGTACTTC	CASSLDPGENYEQYF
TRBV7-9	TRBJ1-2	NA	NA	TGTGCCAGCAGCCCCTCTGGGAGGATTAACTATGGCTGCACCTTC	CASSPSGRINYGCTF
TRBV12-3/TRBV12-4	TRBJ2-4	NA	many	TGTGCCAGCAGTTCGACAGTGAACTCAGGGGCCAAAAACATTCAGTACTTC	CASSSTVNSGAKNIQYF
TRBV7-6	TRBJ2-3	TRBD2	many	TGTGCCAGCAGCGCCGGGACTAGCAACACAGATACGCAGTATTTT	CASSAGTSNTDTQYF
TRBV30	TRBJ1-1	NA	many	TGTGCCTGGAGTGTAGACAGACTTACTGAAGCTTTCTTT	CAWSVDRLTEAFF
TRBV4-3	TRBJ2-7	NA	few	TGCGCCAGCAGCCAAGATTGGGGCTTCTACGAGCAGTACTTC	CASSQDWGFYEQYF
TRBV30	TRBJ1-5	TRBD1	many	TGTGCCTGGGGATTTACAGGGGCCTTGGATCAGCCCCAGCATTTT	CAWGFTGALDQPQHF
TRBV4-2	TRBJ2-2	NA	NA	TGTGCCAGCGGGGGAGGGGGGCAGAACACCGGGGAGCTGTTTTTT	CASGGGGQNTGELFF
TRBV19	TRBJ1-2	NA	NA	TGTGCCAGTAGCCCAACAGCCCACATGTCCTATGGCTACACCTTC	CASSPTAHMSYGYTF
TRBV19	TRBJ2-5	TRBD2	NA	TGTACCAGTAGTATAGGGACTAGCGGGAGGGCCGGGGAGACCCAGTACTTC	CTSSIGTSGRAGETQYF
TRBV7-2	TRBJ2-1	NA	many	TGTGCCAGCAGCCCCAGAGGGCGGAGGAGCTCCTACAATGAGCAGTTCTTC	CASSPRGRRSSYNEQFF
TRBV7-9	TRBJ2-7	NA	few	TGTGCCAGCAGCTTACCCGCGGCGTCGTACGAGCAGTACTTC	CASSLPAASYEQYF
TRBV29-1	TRBJ1-5	NA	many	TGCAGCGTTGAAGATGGAGAAAGTCAGCCCCAGCATTTT	CSVEDGESQPQHF
TRBV2	TRBJ2-2	NA	many	TGTGCCAGCAGTGAAGCGGGGTCGGGGCTTGGGACCGGGGAGCTGTTTTTT	CASSEAGSGLGTGELFF
TRBV5-4	TRBJ2-7	NA	few	TGTGCCAGCAGCTTTTCAACAGGGTATGAAGACGAGCAGTACTTC	CASSFSTGYEDEQYF
TRBV7-9	TRBJ2-5	NA	many	TGTGCCAGCAGCCCCAAAGGTCTAGGGACCCAGTACTTC	CASSPKGLGTQYF
TRBV12-3/TRBV12-4	TRBJ1-2	NA	many	TGTGCCAGCAGTACCCTGCTCACTAACTATGGCTACACCTTC	CASSTLLTNYGYTF
TRBV7-9	TRBJ2-2	NA	many	TGTGCCAGCAGCTTAGTACGGGGCACCGGGGAGCTGTTTTTT	CASSLVRGTGELFF
TRBV7-6	TRBJ2-1	TRBD2	NA	TGTGCCAGCGGCTTAGAGCCCGGACTAGTCGGAATTGAGCAGTTCTTC	CASGLEPGLVGIEQFF
TRBV6-5	TRBJ2-7	TRBD1	few	TGTGCCAGCAGTTATACCGACAGGGGATCCTTCTACGAGCAGTACTTC	CASSYTDRGSFYEQYF
TRBV28	TRBJ2-2	NA	few	TGTGCCAGCAGTTTCCCTGAGAGACAGGTTAACACCGGGGAGCTGTTTTTT	CASSFPERQVNTGELFF
TRBV28	TRBJ2-7	NA	many	TGTGCCAGCAGTTTAAGAGGGAGAGGAGCCGTTTACGAGCAGTACTTC	CASSLRGRGAVYEQYF
TRBV13	TRBJ2-7	NA	NA	TGTGCCAGCAGCCCAGGACGTGGGGGCTACGAGCAGTACTTC	CASSPGRGGYEQYF
TRBV4-3	TRBJ2-1	NA	NA	TGCGCCAGCAGCCAAAATCGGCTCGGGGTTGAGCAGTTCTTC	CASSQNRLGVEQFF
TRBV19	TRBJ1-5	TRBD1	few	TGTGCCAGTAGGATACAGGGGGGGAATCAGCCCCAGCATTTT	CASRIQGGNQPQHF